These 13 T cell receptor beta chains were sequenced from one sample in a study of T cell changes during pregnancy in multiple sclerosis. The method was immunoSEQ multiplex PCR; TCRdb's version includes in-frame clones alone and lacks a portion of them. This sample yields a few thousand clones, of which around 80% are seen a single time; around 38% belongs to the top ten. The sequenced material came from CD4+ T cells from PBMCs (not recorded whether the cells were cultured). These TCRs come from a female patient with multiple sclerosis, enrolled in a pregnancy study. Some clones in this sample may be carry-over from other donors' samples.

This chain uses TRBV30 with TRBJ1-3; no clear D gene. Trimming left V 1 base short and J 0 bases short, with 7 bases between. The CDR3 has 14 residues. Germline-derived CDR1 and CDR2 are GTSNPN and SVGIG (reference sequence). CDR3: CAWSGTFSGNTIYF. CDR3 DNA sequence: TGTGCCTGGAGTGGGACCTTCTCTGGAAACACCATATATTTT.

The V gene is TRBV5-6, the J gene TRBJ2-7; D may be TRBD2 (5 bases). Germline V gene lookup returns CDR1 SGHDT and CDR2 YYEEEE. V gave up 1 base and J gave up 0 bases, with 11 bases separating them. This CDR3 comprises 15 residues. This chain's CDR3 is CASSLPGRASYEQYF. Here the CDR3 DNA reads TGTGCCAGCAGCTTGCCGGGGAGAGCCTCCTACGAGCAGTACTTC.

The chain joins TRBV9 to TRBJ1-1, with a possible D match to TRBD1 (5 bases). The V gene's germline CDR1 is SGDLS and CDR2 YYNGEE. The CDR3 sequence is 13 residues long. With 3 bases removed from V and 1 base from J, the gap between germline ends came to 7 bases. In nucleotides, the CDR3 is TGTGCCAGCAGCGCCACAGGGAACACTGAAGCTTTCTTT. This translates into CASSATGNTEAFF.

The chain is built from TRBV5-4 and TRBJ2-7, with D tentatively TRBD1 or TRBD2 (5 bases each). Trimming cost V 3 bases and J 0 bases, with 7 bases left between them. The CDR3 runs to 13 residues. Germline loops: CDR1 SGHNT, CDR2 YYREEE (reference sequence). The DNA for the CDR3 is TGTGCCAGCAGCTATGGGACCTCCTACGAGCAGTACTTC. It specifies CASSYGTSYEQYF.

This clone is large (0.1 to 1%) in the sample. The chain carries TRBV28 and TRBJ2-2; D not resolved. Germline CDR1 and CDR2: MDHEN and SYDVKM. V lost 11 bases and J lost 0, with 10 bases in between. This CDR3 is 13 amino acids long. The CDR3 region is CARPPSNTGELFF. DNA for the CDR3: TGTGCCCGCCCCCCATCGAACACCGGGGAGCTGTTTTTT.

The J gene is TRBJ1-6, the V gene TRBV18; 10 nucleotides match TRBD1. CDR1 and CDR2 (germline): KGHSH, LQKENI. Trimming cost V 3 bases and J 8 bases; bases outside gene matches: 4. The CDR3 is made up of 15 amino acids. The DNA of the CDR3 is TGTGCCAGCTCACCCGGGGACAGGGGTTATTCACCCCTCCACTTT. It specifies CASSPGDRGYSPLHF.

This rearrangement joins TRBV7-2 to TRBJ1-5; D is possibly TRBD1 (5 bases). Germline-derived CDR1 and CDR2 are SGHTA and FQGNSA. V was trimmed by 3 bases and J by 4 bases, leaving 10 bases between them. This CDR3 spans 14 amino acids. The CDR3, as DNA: TGTGCCAGCAGCTTGGGGGGGAGAAATCAGCCCCAGCATTTT. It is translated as CASSLGGRNQPQHF.

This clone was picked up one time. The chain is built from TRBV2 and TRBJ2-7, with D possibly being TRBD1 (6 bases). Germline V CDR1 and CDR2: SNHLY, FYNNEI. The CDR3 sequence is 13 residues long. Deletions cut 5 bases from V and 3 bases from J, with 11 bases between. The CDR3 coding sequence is TGTGCCAGCAGTCGGGACAATATCTACGAGCAGTACTTC. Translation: CASSRDNIYEQYF.

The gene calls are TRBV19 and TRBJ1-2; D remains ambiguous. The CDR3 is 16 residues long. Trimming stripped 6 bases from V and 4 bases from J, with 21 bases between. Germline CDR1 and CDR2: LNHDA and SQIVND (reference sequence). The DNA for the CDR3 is TGTGCCAGTAGCCCTCGTAGCCCCCTCGAAAGCTATGGCTACACCTTC. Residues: CASSPRSPLESYGYTF.

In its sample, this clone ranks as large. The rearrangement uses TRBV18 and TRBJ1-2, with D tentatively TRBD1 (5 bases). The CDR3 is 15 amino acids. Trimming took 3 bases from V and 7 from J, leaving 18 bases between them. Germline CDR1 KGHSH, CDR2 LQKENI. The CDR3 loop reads CASSPPRAQVRGYTF. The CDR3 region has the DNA TGTGCCAGCTCACCCCCACGAGCACAGGTCCGTGGCTACACCTTC.

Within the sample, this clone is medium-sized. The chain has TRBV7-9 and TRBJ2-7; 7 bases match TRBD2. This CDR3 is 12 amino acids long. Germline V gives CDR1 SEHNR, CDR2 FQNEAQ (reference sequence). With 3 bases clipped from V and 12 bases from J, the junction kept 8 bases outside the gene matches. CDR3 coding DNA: TGTGCCAGCAGCTTGTATCCGGGAGGAAGGTACTTC. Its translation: CASSLYPGGRYF.

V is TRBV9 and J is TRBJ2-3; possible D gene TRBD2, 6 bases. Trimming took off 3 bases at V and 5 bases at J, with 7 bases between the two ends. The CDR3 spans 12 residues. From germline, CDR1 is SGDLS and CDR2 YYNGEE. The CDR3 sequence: CASSGSGDTQYF. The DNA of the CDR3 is TGTGCCAGCAGCGGTAGCGGAGATACGCAGTATTTT.

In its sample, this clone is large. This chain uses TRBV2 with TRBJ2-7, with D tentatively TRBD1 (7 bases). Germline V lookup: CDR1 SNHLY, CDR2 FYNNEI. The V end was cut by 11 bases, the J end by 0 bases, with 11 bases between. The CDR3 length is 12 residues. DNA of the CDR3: TGTGCCGCGGGACAGTCCTCCTACGAGCAGTACTTC. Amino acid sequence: CAAGQSSYEQYF.